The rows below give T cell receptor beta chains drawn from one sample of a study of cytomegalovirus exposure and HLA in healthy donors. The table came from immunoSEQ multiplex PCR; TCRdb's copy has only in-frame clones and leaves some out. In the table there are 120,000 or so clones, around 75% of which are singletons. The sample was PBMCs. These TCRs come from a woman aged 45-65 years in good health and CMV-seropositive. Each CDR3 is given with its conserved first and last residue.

CASTGQGAKGYTF	TRBJ1-2	13	TRBV27
CASRRSVVSPLHF	TRBJ1-6	13	TRBV27
CASSLAFGQGAYEQYF	TRBJ2-7	16	TRBV5-6
CASRLAGGQETQYF	TRBJ2-5	14	TRBV27
CAWSVLAGAYNEQFF	TRBJ2-1	15	TRBV30
CASSPRGQGTGANVLTF	TRBJ2-6	17	TRBV4-3
CASSQDVRRVSSGEQYF	TRBJ2-7	17	TRBV4-1
CASSPVDSSPPDTQYF	TRBJ2-3	16	TRBV5-1
CASSSQNRIGQFF	TRBJ2-1	13	TRBV7-2
CAISGLAGGYEQYF	TRBJ2-7	14	TRBV10-3
CASSLAGQINYGYTF	TRBJ1-2	15	TRBV7-2
CASSLEQGGQPQHF	TRBJ1-5	14	TRBV5-1
CAGRGLAGGRTQYF	TRBJ2-3	14	TRBV2
CASSIRTGGTNEKLFF	TRBJ1-4	16	TRBV19
CASRQGADSPLHF	TRBJ1-6	13	TRBV27
CASSQRSGAGELFF	TRBJ2-2	14	TRBV7-7
CASRTTASGNTIYF	TRBJ1-3	14	TRBV5-1
CASHTQGMSYNEQFF	TRBJ2-1	15	TRBV6-1
CASSFKGREGNQPQHF	TRBJ1-5	16	TRBV5-1
CASSQVPTSGRAAPYEQYF	TRBJ2-7	19	TRBV4-2
CASSPGQGGYTF	TRBJ1-2	12	TRBV7-2
CASNGDGGNQETQYF	TRBJ2-5	15	TRBV9
CASSVGTGGPSYGYTF	TRBJ1-2	16	TRBV9
CASSQGRGSGRPQETQYF	TRBJ2-5	18	TRBV4-1
CASGLLAGYNEQFF	TRBJ2-1	14	TRBV12-5
CASSLAGGLNAKLFF	TRBJ1-4	15	TRBV18
CASSYQFSSGNTIYF	TRBJ1-3	15	TRBV19
CASSPQGFYNEQFF	TRBJ2-1	14	TRBV7-2
CAWSQGDYTF	TRBJ1-2	10	TRBV30
CASNPGRVGNTIYF	TRBJ1-3	14	TRBV7-9
CATSGGSLGTTDTQYF	TRBJ2-3	16	TRBV15
CASSLGQGAGEQFF	TRBJ2-1	14	TRBV5-1
CASSQDSPGQNNEKLFF	TRBJ1-4	17	TRBV4-3
CASSHRGRSEQYF	TRBJ2-7	13	TRBV7-8
CASSLDPGSYEQYF	TRBJ2-7	14	TRBV11-2
CASRGTSGYYNEQFF	TRBJ2-1	15	TRBV6-1
CASSYTGGVGELFF	TRBJ2-2	14	TRBV6-6
CAWSAFRTGAYEQYF	TRBJ2-7	15	TRBV30